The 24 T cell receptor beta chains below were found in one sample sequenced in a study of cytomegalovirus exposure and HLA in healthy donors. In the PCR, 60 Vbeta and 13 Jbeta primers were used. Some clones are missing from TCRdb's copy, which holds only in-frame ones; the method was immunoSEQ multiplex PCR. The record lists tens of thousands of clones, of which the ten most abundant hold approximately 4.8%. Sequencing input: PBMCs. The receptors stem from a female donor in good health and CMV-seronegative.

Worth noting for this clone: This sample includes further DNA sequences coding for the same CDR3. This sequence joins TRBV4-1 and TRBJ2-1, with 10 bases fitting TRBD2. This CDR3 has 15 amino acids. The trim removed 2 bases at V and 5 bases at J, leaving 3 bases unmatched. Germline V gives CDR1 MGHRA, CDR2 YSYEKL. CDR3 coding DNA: TGCGCCAGCAGCCAACTAGCGGGGGCCCACAATGAGCAGTTCTTC. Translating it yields CASSQLAGAHNEQFF.

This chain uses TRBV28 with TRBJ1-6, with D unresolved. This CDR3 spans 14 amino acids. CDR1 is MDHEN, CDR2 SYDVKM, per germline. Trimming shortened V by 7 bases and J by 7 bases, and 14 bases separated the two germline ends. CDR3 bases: TGTGCCAGCACTATAGCGGATGGGAATTCACCCCTCCACTTT. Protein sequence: CASTIADGNSPLHF.

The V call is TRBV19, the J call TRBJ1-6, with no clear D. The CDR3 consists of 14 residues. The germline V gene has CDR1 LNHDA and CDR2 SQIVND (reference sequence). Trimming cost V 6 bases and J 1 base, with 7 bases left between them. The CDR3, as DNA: TGTGCCAGTAGATGGGAGTCCTATAATTCACCCCTCCACTTT. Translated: CASRWESYNSPLHF.

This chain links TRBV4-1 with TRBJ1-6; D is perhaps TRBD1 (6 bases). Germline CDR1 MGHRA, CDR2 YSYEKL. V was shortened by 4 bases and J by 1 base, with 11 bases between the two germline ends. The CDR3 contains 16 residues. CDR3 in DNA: TGCGCCAGCAGCCCAGGGACAACTTCCTATAATTCACCCCTCCACTTT. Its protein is CASSPGTTSYNSPLHF.

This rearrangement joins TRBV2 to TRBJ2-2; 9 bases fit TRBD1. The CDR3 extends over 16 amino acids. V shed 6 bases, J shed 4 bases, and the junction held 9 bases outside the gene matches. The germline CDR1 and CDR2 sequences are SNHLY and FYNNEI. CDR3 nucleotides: TGTGCCAGCAGCATACAGGGGGCATTGGGCACCGGGGAGCTGTTTTTT. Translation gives CASSIQGALGTGELFF.

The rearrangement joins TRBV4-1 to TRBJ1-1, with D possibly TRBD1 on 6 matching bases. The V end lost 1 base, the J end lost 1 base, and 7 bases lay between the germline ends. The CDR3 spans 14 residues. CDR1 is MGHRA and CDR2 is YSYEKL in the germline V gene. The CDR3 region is CASSQADRNTEAFF. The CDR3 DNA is TGCGCCAGCAGCCAAGCGGACAGGAACACTGAAGCTTTCTTT.

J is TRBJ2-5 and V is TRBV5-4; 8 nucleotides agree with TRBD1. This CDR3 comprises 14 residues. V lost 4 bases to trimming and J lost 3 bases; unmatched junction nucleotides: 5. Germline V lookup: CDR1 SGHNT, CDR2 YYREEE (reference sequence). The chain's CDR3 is CASSVGQGEETQYF. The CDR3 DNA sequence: TGTGCCAGCAGCGTCGGACAGGGAGAAGAGACCCAGTACTTC.

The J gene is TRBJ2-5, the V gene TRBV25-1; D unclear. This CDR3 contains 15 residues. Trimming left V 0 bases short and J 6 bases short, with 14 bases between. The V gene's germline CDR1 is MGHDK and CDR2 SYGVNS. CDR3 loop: CASSEYGTPRKTQYF. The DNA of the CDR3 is TGTGCCAGCAGTGAATACGGCACTCCGAGGAAGACCCAGTACTTC.

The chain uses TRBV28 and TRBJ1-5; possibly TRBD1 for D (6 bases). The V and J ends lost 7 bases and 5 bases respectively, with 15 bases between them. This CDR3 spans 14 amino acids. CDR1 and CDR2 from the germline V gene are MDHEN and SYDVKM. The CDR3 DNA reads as TGTGCCAGCACGTTTCCCAGGGGTTATCAGCCCCAGCATTTT. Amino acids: CASTFPRGYQPQHF. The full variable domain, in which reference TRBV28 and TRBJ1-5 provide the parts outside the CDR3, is DVKVTQSSRYLVKRTGEKVFLECVQDMDHENMFWYRQDPGLGLRLIYFSYDVKMKEKGDIPEGYSVSREKKERFSLILESASTNQTSMYLCASTFPRGYQPQHFGDGTRLSIL.

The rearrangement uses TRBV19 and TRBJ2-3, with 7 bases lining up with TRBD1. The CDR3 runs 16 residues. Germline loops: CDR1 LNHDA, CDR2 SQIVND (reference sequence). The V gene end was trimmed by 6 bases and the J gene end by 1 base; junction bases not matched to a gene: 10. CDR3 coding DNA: TGTGCCAGTAGCACGATGAGGGGACAGCGCACAGATACGCAGTATTTT. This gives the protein CASSTMRGQRTDTQYF.

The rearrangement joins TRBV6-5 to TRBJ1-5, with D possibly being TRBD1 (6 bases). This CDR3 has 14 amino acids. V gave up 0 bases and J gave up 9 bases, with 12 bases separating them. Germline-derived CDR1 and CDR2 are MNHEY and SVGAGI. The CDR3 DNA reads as TGTGCCAGCAGTTACTCGGGGGCTTTGGGGCCCCAGCATTTT. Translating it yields CASSYSGALGPQHF.

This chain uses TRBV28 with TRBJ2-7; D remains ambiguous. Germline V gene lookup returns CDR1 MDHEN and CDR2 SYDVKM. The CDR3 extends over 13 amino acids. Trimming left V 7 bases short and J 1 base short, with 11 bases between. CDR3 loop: CASKETPSYEQYF. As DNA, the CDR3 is TGTGCCAGCAAAGAGACTCCATCCTACGAGCAGTACTTC.

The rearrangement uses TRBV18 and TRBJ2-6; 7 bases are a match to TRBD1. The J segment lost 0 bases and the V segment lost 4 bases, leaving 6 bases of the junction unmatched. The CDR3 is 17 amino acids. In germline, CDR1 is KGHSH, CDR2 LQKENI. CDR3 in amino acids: CASSRQGPSSGANVLTF. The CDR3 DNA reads TGTGCCAGCTCACGACAGGGCCCCTCCTCTGGGGCCAACGTCCTGACTTTC.

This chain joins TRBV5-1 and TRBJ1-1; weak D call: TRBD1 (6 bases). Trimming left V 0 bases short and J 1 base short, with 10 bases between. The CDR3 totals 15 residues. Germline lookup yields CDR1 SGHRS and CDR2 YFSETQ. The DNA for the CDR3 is TGCGCCAGCAGCTTGGAGGCAGGGGCGAACACTGAAGCTTTCTTT. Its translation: CASSLEAGANTEAFF. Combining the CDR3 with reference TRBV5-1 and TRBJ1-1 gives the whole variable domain KAGVTQTPRYLIKTRGQQVTLSCSPISGHRSVSWYQQTPGQGLQFLFEYFSETQRNKGNFPGRFSGRQFSNSRSEMNVSTLELGDSALYLCASSLEAGANTEAFFGQGTRLTVV.

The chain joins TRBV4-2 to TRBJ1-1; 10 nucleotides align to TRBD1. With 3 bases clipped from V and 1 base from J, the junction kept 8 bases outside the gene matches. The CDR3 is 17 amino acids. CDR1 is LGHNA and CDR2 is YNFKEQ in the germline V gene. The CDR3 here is CASSQNTGTGANTEAFF. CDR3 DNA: TGTGCCAGCAGCCAGAACACCGGGACAGGGGCGAACACTGAAGCTTTCTTT.

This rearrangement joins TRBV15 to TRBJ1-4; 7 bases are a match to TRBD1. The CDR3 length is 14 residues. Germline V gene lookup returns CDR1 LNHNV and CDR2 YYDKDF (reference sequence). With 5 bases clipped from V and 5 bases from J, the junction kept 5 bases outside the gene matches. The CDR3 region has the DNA TGTGCCACCAGCGACAGGGACCTAAATGAAAAACTGTTTTTT. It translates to CATSDRDLNEKLFF.

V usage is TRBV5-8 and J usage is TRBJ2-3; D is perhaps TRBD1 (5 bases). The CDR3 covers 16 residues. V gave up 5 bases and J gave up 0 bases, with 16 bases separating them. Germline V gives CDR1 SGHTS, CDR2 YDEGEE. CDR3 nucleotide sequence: TGTGCCAGCAGACCCAAGAGACAGTTTAGCACAGATACGCAGTATTTT. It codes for CASRPKRQFSTDTQYF.

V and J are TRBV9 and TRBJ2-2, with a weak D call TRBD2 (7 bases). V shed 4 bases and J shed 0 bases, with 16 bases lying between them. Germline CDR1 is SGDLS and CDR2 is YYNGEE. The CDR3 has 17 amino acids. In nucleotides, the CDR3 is TGTGCCAGCAGCTCCCCCGGGCGGGGGCCGAACACCGGGGAGCTGTTTTTT. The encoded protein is CASSSPGRGPNTGELFF.

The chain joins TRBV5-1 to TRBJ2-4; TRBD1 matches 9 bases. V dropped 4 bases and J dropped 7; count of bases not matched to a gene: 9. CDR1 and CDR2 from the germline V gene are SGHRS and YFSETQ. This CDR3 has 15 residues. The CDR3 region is CASSLSGQGFNIQYF. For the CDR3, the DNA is TGCGCCAGCAGCCTATCGGGACAGGGTTTTAACATTCAGTACTTC.

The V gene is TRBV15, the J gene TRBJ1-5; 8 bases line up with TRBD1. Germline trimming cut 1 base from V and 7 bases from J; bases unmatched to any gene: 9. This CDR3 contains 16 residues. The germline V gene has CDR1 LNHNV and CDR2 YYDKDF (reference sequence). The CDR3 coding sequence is TGTGCCACCAGCAGAGGGGGGGGCAGGGGGCGGCAGCCCCAGCATTTT. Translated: CATSRGGGRGRQPQHF. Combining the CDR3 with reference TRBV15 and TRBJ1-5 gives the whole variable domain DAMVIQNPRYQVTQFGKPVTLSCSQTLNHNVMYWYQQKSSQAPKLLFHYYDKDFNNEADTPDNFQSRRPNTSFCFLDIRSPGLGDTAMYLCATSRGGGRGRQPQHFGDGTRLSIL.

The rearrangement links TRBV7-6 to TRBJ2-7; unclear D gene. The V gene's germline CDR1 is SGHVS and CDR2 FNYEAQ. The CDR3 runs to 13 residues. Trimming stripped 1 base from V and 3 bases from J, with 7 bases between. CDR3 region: CASSLVHNYEQYF. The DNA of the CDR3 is TGTGCCAGCAGCTTAGTCCACAACTACGAGCAGTACTTC. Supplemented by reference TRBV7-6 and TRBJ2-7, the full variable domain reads GAGVSQSPRYKVTKRGQDVALRCDPISGHVSLYWYRQALGQGPEFLTYFNYEAQQDKSGLPNDRFSAERPEGSISTLTIQRTEQRDSAMYRCASSLVHNYEQYFGPGTRLTVT.

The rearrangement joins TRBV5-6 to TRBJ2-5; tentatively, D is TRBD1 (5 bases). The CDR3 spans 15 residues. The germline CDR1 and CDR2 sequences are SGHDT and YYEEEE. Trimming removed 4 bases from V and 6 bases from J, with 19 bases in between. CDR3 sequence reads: CASSKGMGPGKTQYF. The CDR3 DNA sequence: TGTGCCAGCAGCAAGGGGATGGGCCCTGGAAAGACCCAGTACTTC.

The CDR3 loop reads CAAAGATDTQYF. CDR3 coding DNA: TGTGCAGCGGCAGGGGCCACAGATACGCAGTATTTT. This chain links TRBV7-9 with TRBJ2-3, with TRBD1 as a possible D gene (6 bases). The CDR3 has 12 residues. Germline-derived CDR1 and CDR2 are SEHNR and FQNEAQ (reference sequence).

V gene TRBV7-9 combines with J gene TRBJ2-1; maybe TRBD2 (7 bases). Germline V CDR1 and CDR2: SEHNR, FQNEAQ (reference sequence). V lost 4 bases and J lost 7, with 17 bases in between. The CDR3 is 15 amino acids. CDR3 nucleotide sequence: TGTGCCAGCAGCTCAGCGGGACACCCTCGAAATGAGCAGTTCTTC. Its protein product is CASSSAGHPRNEQFF.